This TCR beta chain was documented in a study of T-cell reconstitution after alpha-beta-depleted transplantation in children. Unique molecular identifiers featured in how the TCRbeta library was prepared. TCRdb reanalysed the PCR reads using MiXCR and keeps one entry per CDR3 protein. Of about 410,000 distinct CDR3 sequences listed, roughly 20% are singletons. This receptor was identified in a human donor who donated a stem cell graft to a child with acute myeloid leukemia. Sample: PBMCs from the stem cell graft donor, taken from the stem cell graft.

The CDR3, as DNA: TGTGCCACCAGCCGATCCACTAGTAGATTCAATGAGCAGTTCTTC. The encoded protein is CATSRSTSRFNEQFF. The J gene is TRBJ2-1, the V gene TRBV15, with D possibly matching TRBD2 (5 bases). Germline V gene data show CDR1 as LNHNV and CDR2 as YYDKDF (reference sequence). The CDR3 consists of 15 residues. V lost 5 bases, J lost 6 bases, and 17 bases lay in between. Using reference TRBV15 and TRBJ2-1 for the parts outside the CDR3, the full variable domain is DAMVIQNPRYQVTQFGKPVTLSCSQTLNHNVMYWYQQKSSQAPKLLFHYYDKDFNNEADTPDNFQSRRPNTSFCFLDIRSPGLGDTAMYLCATSRSTSRFNEQFFGPGTRLTVL.